The sequence of this TCR beta chain was determined in a study of T cell repertoires in cytomegalovirus infection. Findings and limits, study-wide: Ex vivo, HLA-C-restricted CMV-specific TCR beta clonotypes prevailed over the rest of the response.

TCRdb reprocessed the reads with MiXCR, giving one entry per CDR3 protein. The table has some 940,000 distinct CDR3 sequences, approximately 31% seen once. V lost 1 base, J lost 2 bases, and 3 bases stayed unmatched. There are 17 residues in the CDR3. To note about this clonotype: Its target is unknown.

This receptor was taken from a human donor in good health (CMV status not recorded). Some clones in this sample may be carry-over from other donors' samples. J is TRBJ2-2 and V is TRBV12-3 or TRBV12-4, with 11 nucleotides matching TRBD1. Sequencing used cultured CD8+ T cells from PBMCs, obtained from culture after CMV antigen stimulation. CDR3 loop: CASSLGGQGVNTGELFF. In DNA form, the CDR3 reads TGTGCCAGCAGTTTAGGGGGACAGGGGGTTAACACCGGGGAGCTGTTTTTT.